The 3 T cell receptor beta chains given below trace back to one sample, sequenced in a study of response to subunit inactivated influenza vaccine. One entry per CDR3 protein, called by TCRdb with MiXCR from the RT-PCR reads. The table shows 550,000 to 800,000 distinct CDR3 sequences, with more than 15% occurring only once. The material was PBMCs from blood, obtained about 13 days after vaccination. The receptors were gathered from a man aged 45 to 65 who received an inactivated influenza vaccine.

This rearrangement joins TRBV20-1 to TRBJ2-1, with 10 bases fitting TRBD2. The CDR3 contains 17 residues. V gave up 5 bases and J gave up 4 bases; unmatched junction bases: 14. Germline V gene data show CDR1 as DFQATT and CDR2 as SNEGSKA (reference sequence). The CDR3, as DNA: TGCAGTGCTCCTGGAAGGCTAGCGGGAGTGTCGTACAATGAGCAGTTCTTC. It encodes CSAPGRLAGVSYNEQFF.

The J gene is TRBJ2-7, the V gene TRBV28; 7 bases align to TRBD1. The V segment lost 3 bases and the J segment 0 bases; nucleotides outside the gene matches: 8. Germline assignment: CDR1 MDHEN and CDR2 SYDVKM. The CDR3 runs 16 residues. CDR3 DNA sequence: TGTGCCAGCAGTTTTCTTACTTGGGACAGCTCCTACGAGCAGTACTTC. It codes for CASSFLTWDSSYEQYF. The variable domain in full, completed from reference TRBV28 and TRBJ2-7, reads DVKVTQSSRYLVKRTGEKVFLECVQDMDHENMFWYRQDPGLGLRLIYFSYDVKMKEKGDIPEGYSVSREKKERFSLILESASTNQTSMYLCASSFLTWDSSYEQYFGPGTRLTVT.

The chain carries TRBV13 and TRBJ2-1, with TRBD2 identical over 7 bases. Germline trimming cut 5 bases from V and 9 bases from J; bases unmatched to any gene: 7. Germline V lookup: CDR1 PRHDT, CDR2 FYEKMQ (reference sequence). The CDR3 contains 13 residues. This CDR3 is CASSRGSSGEQFF. CDR3 in DNA: TGTGCCAGCAGCCGCGGGAGTTCGGGTGAGCAGTTCTTC.